These 3 T cell receptor beta chains were all obtained from the same sample, sequenced in a study of T-cell memory formation after mild COVID-19. TCRdb fed the 5' RACE reads into MiXCR, producing one record per CDR3 protein. This sample has around 340,000 distinct CDR3 sequences; about an eighth occur once, and the top ten carry around a fifth. The sequenced material came from PBMCs or a T cell subset sorted from them (not recorded which). These receptors all stem from a young man who had mild COVID-19 (a few samples of this study predate the infection). Cell type and time point are not known.

This clonotype was seen a few times. Here the CDR3 DNA reads TGTGCCAGCAGTGAGGTTTCTGGAGATACGCAGTATTTT. Encoded protein: CASSEVSGDTQYF. The chain recombines TRBV6-1 with TRBJ2-3; D remains ambiguous. This CDR3 contains 13 residues. V shed 3 bases and J shed 5 bases, with 9 bases lying between them. The germline gives CDR1 MNHNS, CDR2 SASEGT.

The rearrangement joins TRBV12-3 or TRBV12-4 to TRBJ1-5, with a weak D call TRBD1 (5 bases). The CDR3 runs to 16 residues. V shed 5 bases and J shed 0 bases, with 14 bases lying between them. CDR3 in amino acids: CASSPDSGNSNQPQHF. The CDR3 DNA sequence: TGTGCCAGCAGTCCCGACAGTGGAAATAGCAATCAGCCCCAGCATTTT.

This clonotype was observed a handful of times. The chain joins TRBV10-3 to TRBJ2-2, with unresolved D. The germline V gene encodes CDR1 ENHRY and CDR2 SYGVKD. The CDR3 extends over 15 amino acids. Between the trimmed V and J ends, which lost 0 bases and 6 bases, there was a span of 11 bases. The CDR3 DNA reads as TGTGCCATCAGTGAGTCGAACCGGGCCCCCGGGGAGCTGTTTTTT. The encoded protein is CAISESNRAPGELFF.